The 27 T cell receptor beta chains below were found in one sample sequenced in a study of shared clonotypes between healthy human individuals. The method was immunoSEQ multiplex PCR; TCRdb's version includes in-frame clones alone and lacks a portion of them. The sample holds over a million clones, 95% to 99% seen once. Sequencing was performed on naive CD4+ T cells sorted from blood. Described subset: CD45RA+ positively selected. The receptor set was obtained from a man aged 25 to 45 in good health.

This rearrangement joins TRBV5-8 to TRBJ1-5; D might be TRBD1 (5 bases). Germline-derived CDR1 and CDR2 are SGHTS and YDEGEE. V lost 1 base and J lost 5, with 10 bases in between. The CDR3 contains 14 residues. The CDR3 reads CASSLMGVDQPQHF. In nucleotides, the CDR3 is TGTGCCAGCAGCTTGATGGGGGTGGATCAGCCCCAGCATTTT.

The chain is built from TRBV11-2 and TRBJ1-3; D is perhaps TRBD1 (5 bases). This CDR3 comprises 16 residues. Germline V gene data show CDR1 as SGHAT and CDR2 as FQNNGV. V lost 5 bases and J lost 0, with 14 bases in between. The CDR3 DNA reads as TGTGCCAGCAGCACCCGGGACGGAAGCTCTGGAAACACCATATATTTT. Protein sequence: CASSTRDGSSGNTIYF.

The V and J genes are TRBV10-3 and TRBJ2-3; D may correspond to TRBD1 or TRBD2 (5 bases each). This CDR3 has 14 residues. Trimming took off 6 bases at V and 6 bases at J, with 16 bases between the two ends. Germline V gene data show CDR1 as ENHRY and CDR2 as SYGVKD. The CDR3 region has the DNA TGTGCCATCAGGCCGGGACGGCCTCCGGATACGCAGTATTTT. This gives the protein CAIRPGRPPDTQYF.

The chain has TRBV7-2 and TRBJ1-2, with D perhaps matching TRBD1 (5 bases). CDR3 length: 12 amino acids. V gave up 7 bases and J gave up 8 bases, with 14 bases separating them. Germline values: CDR1 SGHTA, CDR2 FQGNSA. The CDR3 DNA reads TGTGCCAGCAAGGGGCAGGGCAGGGGCTACACCTTC. This translates into CASKGQGRGYTF.

This clone was seen only once. The rearrangement uses TRBV19 and TRBJ2-3, with D uncertain. Trimming took 4 bases from V and 2 from J, leaving 7 bases between them. Germline V gene data show CDR1 as LNHDA and CDR2 as SQIVND (reference sequence). The CDR3 runs to 13 residues. This chain's CDR3 is CASSNPPTDTQYF. CDR3 nucleotides: TGTGCCAGTAGTAACCCTCCCACAGATACGCAGTATTTT.

The chain joins TRBV15 to TRBJ2-7; 10 bases match TRBD2. J was trimmed by 1 base and V by 4 bases; bases with no gene match: 4. This CDR3 spans 15 amino acids. Germline CDR1 is LNHNV and CDR2 is YYDKDF (reference sequence). The CDR3 sequence: CATSKGLAESYEQYF. DNA of the CDR3: TGTGCCACCAGCAAAGGACTAGCGGAATCCTACGAGCAGTACTTC.

The chain has TRBV11-2 and TRBJ1-1, with D hard to call. Deletions cut 5 bases from V and 1 base from J, with 14 bases between. Germline CDR1 is SGHAT and CDR2 is FQNNGV. The CDR3 spans 15 residues. In nucleotides, the CDR3 is TGTGCCAGCAGCCAATACCTTGGGGAGAACACTGAAGCTTTCTTT. The encoded protein is CASSQYLGENTEAFF.

The chain is built from TRBV7-2 and TRBJ1-3, with D possibly TRBD1 on 6 matching bases. Trimming removed 5 bases at V and 2 bases at J, with 13 bases between. The CDR3 runs to 15 residues. Looked up from germline, CDR1 is SGHTA and CDR2 is FQGNSA. Written as DNA, the CDR3 is TGTGCCAGCAGCCCTCAGGGGCCGACTGGAAACACCATATATTTT. Its translation: CASSPQGPTGNTIYF.

The chain combines TRBV5-6 with TRBJ2-7; no firm D call. Germline values: CDR1 SGHDT, CDR2 YYEEEE. CDR3 length: 14 amino acids. V dropped 2 bases and J dropped 2 bases, with 11 bases sitting between them. CDR3 region: CASSFRGPAYEQYF. CDR3 sequence (DNA): TGTGCCAGCAGCTTTCGAGGCCCGGCCTACGAGCAGTACTTC. Together with reference TRBV5-6 and TRBJ2-7, the CDR3 gives the full variable domain: DAGVTQSPTHLIKTRGQQVTLRCSPKSGHDTVSWYQQALGQGPQFIFQYYEEEERQRGNFPDRFSGHQFPNYSSELNVNALLLGDSALYLCASSFRGPAYEQYFGPGTRLTVT.

Regarding this clone: Germline and junction disagree at one end, which may indicate a read error. The genes are TRBV7-6 and TRBJ2-5; D gene uncertain. Germline V CDR1 and CDR2: SGHVS, FNYEAQ. This CDR3 comprises 13 residues. The CDR3 coding sequence is TGTGCCAGCACCTTAGCAGGACAAGAGACCCAGTACTTC. It codes for CASTLAGQETQYF.

With respect to this clone: Different DNA sequences within this sample yield the same CDR3. The CDR3 spells CASSLLASYNEQFF. CDR3 sequence (DNA): TGTGCCAGCAGCTTACTGGCTTCCTACAATGAGCAGTTCTTC. This sequence joins TRBV7-3 and TRBJ2-1; D gene unclear. The CDR3 has 14 residues. CDR1 and CDR2 (germline): SGHTA, FQGTGA. The ends were cut back, 2 bases at V and 1 base at J, with 6 bases in the middle. The full variable domain, its missing parts supplied by reference TRBV7-3 and TRBJ2-1, is GAGVSQTPSNKVTEKGKYVELRCDPISGHTALYWYRQSLGQGPEFLIYFQGTGAADDSGLPNDRFFAVRPEGSVSTLKIQRTERGDSAVYLCASSLLASYNEQFFGPGTRLTVL.

The genes are TRBV14 and TRBJ2-3; D possibly corresponds to TRBD1 (7 bases). CDR1 is SGHDN, CDR2 FVKESK, per germline. The CDR3 sequence is 15 residues long. The V and J ends lost 1 base and 5 bases respectively, with 13 bases between them. The CDR3 sequence: CASSQVWQGGDTQYF. The CDR3 nucleotides are TGTGCCAGCAGCCAAGTTTGGCAGGGGGGAGATACGCAGTATTTT.

The V and J genes are TRBV4-1 and TRBJ2-1; D possibly corresponds to TRBD2 (6 bases). CDR1 and CDR2 from the germline V gene are MGHRA and YSYEKL. The V gene lost 5 bases and the J gene lost 7 bases, with 18 bases spanning the gap. CDR3 length: 15 residues. The CDR3 DNA is TGCGCCAGCAGCTCCTTCACAGATGGAGGGAATGAGCAGTTCTTC. Translated, it gives CASSSFTDGGNEQFF.

V usage is TRBV5-1 and J usage is TRBJ1-4; D remains unclear. The ends were cut back, 4 bases at V and 0 bases at J, with 16 bases in the middle. Germline V gene data show CDR1 as SGHRS and CDR2 as YFSETQ. CDR3 length equals 17 residues. CDR3 bases: TGCGCCAGCAGCGAAGACCGAGGCCCTGCAACTAATGAAAAACTGTTTTTT. This sequence encodes CASSEDRGPATNEKLFF. The full variable domain, in which reference TRBV5-1 and TRBJ1-4 provide the parts outside the CDR3, is KAGVTQTPRYLIKTRGQQVTLSCSPISGHRSVSWYQQTPGQGLQFLFEYFSETQRNKGNFPGRFSGRQFSNSRSEMNVSTLELGDSALYLCASSEDRGPATNEKLFFGSGTQLSVL.

The chain uses TRBV5-4 and TRBJ1-1, with D possibly matching TRBD1 (5 bases). CDR1 is SGHNT and CDR2 is YYREEE in the germline V gene (reference sequence). The CDR3 totals 11 residues. Trimming shortened V by 7 bases and J by 5 bases, and 9 bases separated the two germline ends. CDR3 region: CASAAGTEAFF. Here the CDR3 DNA reads TGTGCCAGCGCGGCAGGGACTGAAGCTTTCTTT.

V usage is TRBV7-2 and J usage is TRBJ1-2, with 8 bases fitting TRBD1. The CDR3 loop spans 14 amino acids. V lost 5 bases and J lost 3; bases outside the gene matches: 5. CDR1 is SGHTA, CDR2 FQGNSA, per germline. The CDR3 sequence is CASSRTGLDYGYTF. CDR3 DNA: TGTGCCAGCAGCCGGACAGGGTTGGACTATGGCTACACCTTC.

The CDR3 is CASSWGDRVAKNIQYF. The CDR3 nucleotides read TGTGCCAGCAGCTGGGGGGACAGGGTGGCCAAAAACATTCAGTACTTC. The rearrangement uses TRBV5-6 and TRBJ2-4; 9 bases fit TRBD1. Germline V lookup: CDR1 SGHDT, CDR2 YYEEEE. V shed 3 bases and J 1 base; nucleotides not matched to a gene: 5. The CDR3 has 16 amino acids.

This chain joins TRBV28 and TRBJ2-7, with TRBD1 matching over 7 bases. Germline CDR1 MDHEN, CDR2 SYDVKM. V gave up 11 bases and J gave up 0 bases; unmatched junction bases: 10. The CDR3 length is 14 residues. The CDR3 nucleotides read TGTGCCGGGAACAGGGGCCCCTTCTCCTACGAGCAGTACTTC. The encoded protein is CAGNRGPFSYEQYF.

The chain uses TRBV18 and TRBJ2-7; 9 bases are a match to TRBD1. This CDR3 is built from 15 residues. J gave up 5 bases and V 6 bases, and 11 bases lay outside the gene matches. Germline values: CDR1 KGHSH, CDR2 LQKENI. The CDR3 DNA reads TGTGCCAGCTCCACTGCCGGGACAGGGTGGAACGAGCAGTACTTC. Translated, it gives CASSTAGTGWNEQYF.

The V call is TRBV9, the J call TRBJ2-1, with TRBD2 matching over 11 bases. The CDR3 has 15 residues. CDR1 and CDR2 (germline): SGDLS, YYNGEE. The junction had 4 bases not matched to a gene; V was cut back by 0 bases and J by 8 bases. CDR3: CASSVGLAGLDEQFF. For the CDR3, the DNA is TGTGCCAGCAGCGTAGGACTAGCGGGATTGGATGAGCAGTTCTTC. The whole variable domain, filled in from reference TRBV9 and TRBJ2-1, reads DSGVTQTPKHLITATGQRVTLRCSPRSGDLSVYWYQQSLDQGLQFLIQYYNGEERAKGNILERFSAQQFPDLHSELNLSSLELGDSALYFCASSVGLAGLDEQFFGPGTRLTVL.

About this clone itself: Other DNA sequences from this sample encode an identical CDR3 as well. The chain employs TRBV19 and TRBJ1-5, with unresolved D. This CDR3 region has 10 residues. The ends were cut back, 9 bases at V and 5 bases at J, with 5 bases in the middle. The germline gives CDR1 LNHDA, CDR2 SQIVND (reference sequence). In DNA form, the CDR3 reads TGTGCCAGCGGGTATCAGCCCCAGCATTTT. Translation gives CASGYQPQHF.

The chain combines TRBV11-2 with TRBJ2-7; 8 nucleotides line up with TRBD2. With V trimmed by 4 bases and J by 7 bases, 15 bases remained unmatched. The CDR3 covers 16 residues. Germline loops: CDR1 SGHAT, CDR2 FQNNGV. CDR3 in DNA: TGTGCCAGCAGCTACGGAAGCGGGAGTTGGGCTTTGGAGCAGTACTTC. Amino acids: CASSYGSGSWALEQYF.

In regard to this clone: At one of its ends the junction is not consistent with the germline gene, which may arise from a read error. V and J are TRBV7-2 and TRBJ2-3; D might be TRBD1 or TRBD2, each matching 5 bases. Germline V gene lookup returns CDR1 SGHTA and CDR2 FQGNSA. The CDR3 consists of 14 residues. Here the CDR3 DNA reads TGTGCCAGCAGCTTAGCGGGGCAAACCGGGACGCCGGATTTT. Its translation is CASSLAGQTGTPDF. Supplemented by reference TRBV7-2 and TRBJ2-3, the full variable domain reads GAGVSQSPSNKVTEKGKDVELRCDPISGHTALYWYRQSLGQGLEFLIYFQGNSAPDKSGLPSDRFSAERTGGSVSTLTIQRTQQEDSAVYLCASSLAGQTGTPDFGPGTRLTVL.

The chain has TRBV28 and TRBJ2-7; D gene unclear. The V end was cut by 2 bases, the J end by 2 bases, with 7 bases between. Germline CDR1 is MDHEN and CDR2 is SYDVKM. CDR3 length equals 13 residues. Here the CDR3 DNA reads TGTGCCAGCAGTTTAGGCAAGACCTACGAGCAGTACTTC. Protein product: CASSLGKTYEQYF.

The chain carries TRBV27 and TRBJ2-3, with a weak D call TRBD2 (6 bases). Germline V lookup: CDR1 MNHEY, CDR2 SMNVEV (reference sequence). The CDR3 sequence is 17 residues long. The V end lost 3 bases, the J end lost 1 base, and 17 bases lay between the germline ends. CDR3 sequence (DNA): TGTGCCAGCAGTTTCTCCGGGGACTTGCACCGCACAGATACGCAGTATTTT. The encoded protein is CASSFSGDLHRTDTQYF.

The chain couples TRBV7-9 to TRBJ2-7; 12 bases match TRBD2. The CDR3 runs 15 residues. Trimming at V came to 5 bases and at J to 6 bases, leaving 8 bases not matched to a gene. In germline, CDR1 is SEHNR, CDR2 FQNEAQ (reference sequence). For the CDR3, the DNA is TGTGCCAGCAGCCCACTAGCGGGAGGTCTGGGCGAGCAGTACTTC. Protein product: CASSPLAGGLGEQYF.

This chain connects TRBV10-3 to TRBJ2-7; D is uncertain. Deletions cut 6 bases from V and 3 bases from J, with 6 bases between. The CDR3 totals 11 residues. The germline V gene has CDR1 ENHRY and CDR2 SYGVKD. CDR3 loop: CAIRRSYEQYF. As DNA, the CDR3 is TGTGCCATCAGGCGAAGCTACGAGCAGTACTTC.